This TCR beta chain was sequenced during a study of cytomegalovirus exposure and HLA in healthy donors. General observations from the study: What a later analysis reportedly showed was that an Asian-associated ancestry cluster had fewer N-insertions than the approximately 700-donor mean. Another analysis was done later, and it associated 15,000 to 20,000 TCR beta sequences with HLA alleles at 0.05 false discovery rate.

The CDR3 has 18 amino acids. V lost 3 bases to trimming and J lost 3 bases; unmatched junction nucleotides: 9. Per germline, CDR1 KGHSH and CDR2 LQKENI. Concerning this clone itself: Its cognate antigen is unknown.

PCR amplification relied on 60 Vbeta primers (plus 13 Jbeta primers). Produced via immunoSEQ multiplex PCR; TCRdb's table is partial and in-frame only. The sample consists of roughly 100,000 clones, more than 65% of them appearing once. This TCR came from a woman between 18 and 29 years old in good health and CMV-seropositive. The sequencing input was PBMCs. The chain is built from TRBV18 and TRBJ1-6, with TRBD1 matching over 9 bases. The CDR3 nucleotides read TGTGCCAGCTCACCCCTTTCCCCGGGACAGGGCTATAATTCACCCCTCCACTTT. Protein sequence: CASSPLSPGQGYNSPLHF.